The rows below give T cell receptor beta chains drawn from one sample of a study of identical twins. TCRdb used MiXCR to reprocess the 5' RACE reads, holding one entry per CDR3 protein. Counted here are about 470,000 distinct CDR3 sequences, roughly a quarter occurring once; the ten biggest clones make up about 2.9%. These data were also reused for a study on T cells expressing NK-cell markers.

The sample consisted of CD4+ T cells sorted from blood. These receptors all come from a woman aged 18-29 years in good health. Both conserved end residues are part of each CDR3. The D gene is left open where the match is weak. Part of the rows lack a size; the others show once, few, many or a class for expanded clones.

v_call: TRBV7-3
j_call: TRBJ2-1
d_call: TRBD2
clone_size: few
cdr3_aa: CASSLMGLAGDSYNEQFF
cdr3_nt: TGTGCCAGCAGCTTAATGGGGCTAGCGGGGGACTCCTACAATGAGCAGTTCTTC

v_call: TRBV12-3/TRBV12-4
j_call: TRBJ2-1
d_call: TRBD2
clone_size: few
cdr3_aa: CASRTSGYTSSYNEQFF
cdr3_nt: TGTGCCAGCAGAACTAGCGGGTACACCAGCTCCTACAATGAGCAGTTCTTC

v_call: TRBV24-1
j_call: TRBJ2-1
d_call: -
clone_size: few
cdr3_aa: CATRDGYNEQFF
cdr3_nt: TGTGCCACCCGGGATGGATACAATGAGCAGTTCTTC

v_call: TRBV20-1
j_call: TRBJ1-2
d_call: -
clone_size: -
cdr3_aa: CSARVADYGYTF
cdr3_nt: TGCAGTGCTAGAGTGGCAGACTATGGCTACACCTTC

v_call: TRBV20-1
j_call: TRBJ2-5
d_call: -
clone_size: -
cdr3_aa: CSARTAQETQYF
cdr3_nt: TGCAGTGCCAGGACAGCCCAAGAGACCCAGTACTTC

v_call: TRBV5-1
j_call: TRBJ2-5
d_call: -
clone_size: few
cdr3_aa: CASRTGFQETQYF
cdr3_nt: TGCGCCAGCAGAACAGGGTTCCAAGAGACCCAGTACTTC

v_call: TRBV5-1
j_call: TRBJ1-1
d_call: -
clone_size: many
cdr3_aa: CASSLASTEAFF
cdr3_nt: TGCGCCAGCAGCTTAGCCTCCACTGAAGCTTTCTTT

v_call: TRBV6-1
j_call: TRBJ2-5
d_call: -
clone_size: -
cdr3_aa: CASTKLRPPTQETQYF
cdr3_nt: TGTGCCAGCACCAAACTCCGACCCCCAACGCAAGAGACCCAGTACTTC

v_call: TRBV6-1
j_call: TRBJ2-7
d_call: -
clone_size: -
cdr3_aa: CASSRTGASYEQYF
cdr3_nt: TGTGCCAGCAGCCGGACGGGGGCATCCTACGAGCAGTACTTC

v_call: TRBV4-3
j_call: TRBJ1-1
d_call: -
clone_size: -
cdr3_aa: CASSQGGGFRGAFF
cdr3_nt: TGCGCCAGCAGCCAAGGCGGCGGATTCCGGGGAGCTTTCTTT

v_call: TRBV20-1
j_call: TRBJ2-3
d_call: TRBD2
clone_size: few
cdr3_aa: CSARVAGGDGTQYF
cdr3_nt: TGCAGTGCTAGAGTAGCGGGAGGGGATGGCACGCAGTATTTT

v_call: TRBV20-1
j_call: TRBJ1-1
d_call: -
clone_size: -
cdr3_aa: CSARSGAPNTEAFF
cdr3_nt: TGCAGTGCTAGGAGCGGGGCCCCGAACACTGAAGCTTTCTTT

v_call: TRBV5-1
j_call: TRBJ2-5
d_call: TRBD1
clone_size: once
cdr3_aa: CASSLEGTGGQETQYF
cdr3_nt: TGCGCCAGCAGCTTGGAGGGGACAGGGGGACAAGAGACCCAGTACTTC

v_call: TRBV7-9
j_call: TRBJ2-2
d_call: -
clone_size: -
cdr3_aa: CASSLLFTATNTGELFF
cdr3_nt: TGTGCCAGCAGCCTCTTGTTCACAGCAACGAACACCGGGGAGCTGTTTTTT

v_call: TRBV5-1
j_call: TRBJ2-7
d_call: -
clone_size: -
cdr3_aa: CASSLDGTYEQYF
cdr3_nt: TGCGCCAGCAGCTTGGACGGCACCTACGAGCAGTACTTC